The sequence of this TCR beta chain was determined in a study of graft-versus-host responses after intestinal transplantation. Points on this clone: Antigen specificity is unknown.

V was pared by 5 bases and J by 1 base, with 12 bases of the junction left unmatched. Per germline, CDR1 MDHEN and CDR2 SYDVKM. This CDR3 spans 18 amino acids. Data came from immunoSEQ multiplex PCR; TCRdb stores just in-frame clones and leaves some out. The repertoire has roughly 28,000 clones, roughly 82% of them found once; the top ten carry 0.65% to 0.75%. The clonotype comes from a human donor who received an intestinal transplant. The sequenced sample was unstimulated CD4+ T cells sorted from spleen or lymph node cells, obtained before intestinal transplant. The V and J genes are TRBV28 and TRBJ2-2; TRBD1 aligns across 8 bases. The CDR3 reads CASSPSLVGTGNTGELFF. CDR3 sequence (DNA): TGTGCCAGCAGTCCCTCTCTGGTAGGGACAGGGAACACCGGGGAGCTGTTTTTT.